Listed here are 10 T cell receptor beta chains from one sample, sequenced in a study of blood T cell repertoires in COVID-19. The method was immunoSEQ multiplex PCR; TCRdb's version includes in-frame clones alone and lacks a portion of them. The data show 330,000 or so clones, almost 90% seen once. The sequencing sample was made of PBMCs or T cells enriched from blood (not recorded which). These receptors were obtained from a woman aged 25 to 39 who had been exposed to COVID-19.

The chain is built from TRBV2 and TRBJ2-7; D unresolved. The V end was cut by 4 bases, the J end by 2 bases, with 18 bases between. Germline V gene data show CDR1 as SNHLY and CDR2 as FYNNEI. CDR3 length: 16 amino acids. The CDR3 nucleotides are TGTGCCAGCAGTGCCTCGAGCGTCTCGAGTCCCTACGAGCAGTACTTC. This gives the protein CASSASSVSSPYEQYF.

This chain connects TRBV2 to TRBJ2-1; D gene unclear. The V and J ends lost 1 base and 5 bases respectively, with 6 bases between them. The length of the CDR3 is 13 residues. CDR1 SNHLY and CDR2 FYNNEI come from the germline V gene. In nucleotides, the CDR3 is TGTGCCAGCAGTGAAGACTCGGACAATGAGCAGTTCTTC. It yields the protein CASSEDSDNEQFF.

CDR3 protein: CASSQDSLYNEQFF. The DNA for the CDR3 is TGCGCCAGCAGCCAGGACTCCCTCTACAATGAGCAGTTCTTC. This chain links TRBV4-1 with TRBJ2-1, with a weak D call TRBD2 (5 bases). Trimming left V 3 bases short and J 3 bases short, with 9 bases between. Germline V gene data show CDR1 as MGHRA and CDR2 as YSYEKL. This CDR3 contains 14 residues.

The chain joins TRBV7-9 to TRBJ1-4; TRBD1 matches at 12 bases. The CDR3 contains 15 residues. The V gene end was trimmed by 5 bases and the J gene end by 10 bases; junction bases not matched to a gene: 8. Germline V lookup: CDR1 SEHNR, CDR2 FQNEAQ (reference sequence). The CDR3 sequence: CASSVPGQGAGKLFF. CDR3 DNA: TGTGCCAGCAGCGTGCCGGGACAGGGGGCGGGAAAACTGTTTTTT.

The CDR3 region has the DNA TGTGCCAGCAGCACGGGACAGTTTGAAGCTTTCTTT. It is translated as CASSTGQFEAFF. The V and J genes are TRBV28 and TRBJ1-1, with 7 bases matching TRBD1. Germline CDR1 is MDHEN and CDR2 is SYDVKM. Germline trimming cut 6 bases from V and 7 bases from J; bases unmatched to any gene: 5. This CDR3 has 12 amino acids.

The genes are TRBV6-1 and TRBJ2-5, with D perhaps TRBD1 (5 bases). The V gene's germline CDR1 is MNHNS and CDR2 SASEGT. The CDR3 extends over 16 amino acids. The V end was cut by 3 bases, the J end by 4 bases, with 18 bases between. This CDR3 reads CASSDLTSRGLETQYF. The CDR3 nucleotides are TGTGCCAGCAGTGACTTGACCAGTAGGGGCTTAGAGACCCAGTACTTC.

The chain combines TRBV19 with TRBJ2-4; maybe TRBD2 (5 bases). From germline, CDR1 is LNHDA and CDR2 SQIVND (reference sequence). Trimming shortened V by 9 bases and J by 0 bases, and 15 bases separated the two germline ends. This CDR3 spans 15 amino acids. CDR3 in DNA: TGTGCCAGCCACTCAGAGGGCTTAGCCAAAAACATTCAGTACTTC. Amino acid sequence: CASHSEGLAKNIQYF.

The CDR3, as DNA: TGCGCCAGCAGTGAGTCGGGGGCAAGCACAGATACGCAGTATTTT. Translated: CASSESGASTDTQYF. The chain recombines TRBV10-2 with TRBJ2-3, with D perhaps matching TRBD1 (6 bases). The germline V gene has CDR1 WSHSY and CDR2 SAAADI. The CDR3 spans 15 residues. The V end lost 0 bases, the J end lost 0 bases, and 7 bases lay between the germline ends.

The chain has TRBV5-8 and TRBJ2-3, with D uncertain. The V and J ends lost 2 bases and 5 bases respectively, with 3 bases between them. Germline lookup yields CDR1 SGHTS and CDR2 YDEGEE. The CDR3 contains 11 residues. This CDR3 reads CASSFQDTQYF. The CDR3 nucleotides are TGTGCCAGCAGCTTTCAAGATACGCAGTATTTT.

The chain links TRBV7-2 to TRBJ2-3; 12 bases are shared with TRBD2. Looked up from germline, CDR1 is SGHTA and CDR2 is FQGNSA. The CDR3 runs 16 residues. V trimming: 5 bases; J trimming: 6 bases; junction bases outside the gene matches: 9. The CDR3 DNA is TGTGCCAGCAGCACCCACACCGGGACTAGCGGGGATACGCAGTATTTT. It encodes CASSTHTGTSGDTQYF.